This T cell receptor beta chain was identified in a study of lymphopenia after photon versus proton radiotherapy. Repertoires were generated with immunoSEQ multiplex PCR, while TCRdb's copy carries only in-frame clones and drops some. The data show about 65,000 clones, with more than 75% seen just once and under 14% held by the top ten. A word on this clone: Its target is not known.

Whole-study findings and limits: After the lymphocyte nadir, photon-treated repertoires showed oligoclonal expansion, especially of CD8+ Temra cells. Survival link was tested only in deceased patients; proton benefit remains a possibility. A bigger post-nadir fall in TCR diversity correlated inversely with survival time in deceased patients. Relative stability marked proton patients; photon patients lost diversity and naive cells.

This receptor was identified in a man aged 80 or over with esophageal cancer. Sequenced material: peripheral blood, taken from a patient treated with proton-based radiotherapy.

CDR3 in DNA: TGTGCCAGCAGTTACGGGGCAGGTCATGGCTACACCTTC. This encodes CASSYGAGHGYTF. The chain links TRBV6-5 to TRBJ1-2; D is possibly TRBD1 (5 bases). There are 13 residues in the CDR3. The germline V gene encodes CDR1 MNHEY and CDR2 SVGAGI. Trimming cost V 2 bases and J 6 bases, with 10 bases left between them.